This TCR beta chain is drawn from a study of blood T cell repertoires in COVID-19. In the study overall: Samples taken during acute and convalescent COVID-19 were collected in the United States, Italy and Spain. PBMCs, B-cell-depleted T cells, or T cells were the source of the cDNA or gDNA that made up the material.

Data came from immunoSEQ multiplex PCR; TCRdb stores just in-frame clones and leaves some out. The sample has tens of thousands of clones; more than 75% are singletons. V dropped 3 bases and J dropped 1 base, with 22 bases sitting between them. This CDR3 region has 18 residues. Germline V lookup: CDR1 LNHDA, CDR2 SQIVND (reference sequence). The material sequenced was peripheral blood. V gene TRBV19 combines with J gene TRBJ2-7; perhaps TRBD2 as D (5 bases). This clonotype was sampled from a human donor in a cohort sampled during active COVID-19. DNA of the CDR3: TGTGCCAGTAGTATCCGACCCGATCGGTCGGGGTCATCCTACGAGCAGTACTTC. Encoded protein: CASSIRPDRSGSSYEQYF.